These 8 T cell receptor beta chains came from one sample sequenced in a study of OX40 agonist ivuxolimab in advanced cancers. Using immunoSEQ multiplex PCR, the repertoire was profiled, and TCRdb retains in-frame clones only, with some absent. The sample has roughly 110,000 clones; approximately 90% are singletons. Sequencing used CD4+ or CD8+ T cells sorted from blood, obtained in a trial of the OX40 agonist ivuxolimab. These receptors were taken from an adult with an advanced solid tumor such as melanoma, head and neck, liver or kidney cancer.

The chain employs TRBV6-5 and TRBJ1-4; 7 bases match TRBD1. Germline V gene data show CDR1 as MNHEY and CDR2 as SVGAGI. This CDR3 has 14 amino acids. The V gene end was trimmed by 2 bases and the J gene end by 8 bases; junction bases not matched to a gene: 5. The CDR3 region is CASSYPVRGEKLFF. The CDR3 nucleotides read TGTGCCAGCAGTTACCCAGTCAGGGGGGAAAAACTGTTTTTT.

The chain couples TRBV4-2 to TRBJ1-1; D perhaps matches TRBD1 (6 bases). Per the germline V gene, CDR1 is LGHNA and CDR2 is YNFKEQ. CDR3 length: 15 residues. V lost 0 bases to trimming and J lost 5 bases, with 13 bases between them. In DNA form, the CDR3 reads TGTGCCAGCAGCCAAGAAGGGGGAGGATGGACTGAAGCTTTCTTT. Amino acids: CASSQEGGGWTEAFF.

This chain links TRBV4-3 with TRBJ1-1; unclear D gene. With 0 bases removed from V and 0 bases from J, the gap between germline ends came to 14 bases. Germline V gives CDR1 LGHNA, CDR2 YSLEER. The CDR3 has 17 amino acids. The DNA for the CDR3 is TGCGCCAGCAGCCAAGACGGAGACCTTCTTATGAACACTGAAGCTTTCTTT. Residues: CASSQDGDLLMNTEAFF.

The V call is TRBV9, the J call TRBJ2-5; a weak D match, TRBD1 (6 bases). Trimming shortened V by 0 bases and J by 4 bases, and 13 bases separated the two germline ends. Germline V gene sequence: CDR1 SGDLS, CDR2 YYNGEE. The CDR3 extends over 15 amino acids. This CDR3 reads CASSVGVMGAETQYF. In DNA form, the CDR3 reads TGTGCCAGCAGCGTAGGAGTTATGGGGGCAGAGACCCAGTACTTC.

The V call is TRBV5-5, the J call TRBJ1-5; 8 bases map to TRBD1. The CDR3 loop spans 16 amino acids. Germline lookup yields CDR1 SGHKS and CDR2 YYEKEE (reference sequence). With V trimmed by 4 bases and J by 7 bases, 13 bases remained unmatched. CDR3 bases: TGTGCCAGCAGCCAAGATCTTGACAGGGGAGGCCAGCCCCAGCATTTT. Translating it yields CASSQDLDRGGQPQHF.

The CDR3 loop reads CASSDLAGAYNEQFF. In DNA form, the CDR3 reads TGCGCCAGCAGTGATCTAGCGGGCGCGTACAATGAGCAGTTCTTC. This chain uses TRBV10-2 with TRBJ2-1, with 8 nucleotides matching TRBD2. CDR3 length equals 15 residues. CDR1 WSHSY and CDR2 SAAADI come from the germline V gene. The V gene end was trimmed by 3 bases and the J gene end by 4 bases; junction bases not matched to a gene: 5.

This chain uses TRBV5-4 with TRBJ1-1; unclear D gene. Germline assignment: CDR1 SGHNT and CDR2 YYREEE (reference sequence). V lost 4 bases and J 8 bases, leaving 15 bases between the germline ends. The CDR3 runs to 13 residues. The DNA for the CDR3 is TGTGCCAGCAGCCTACCGCACCTCCTCGAAGCTTTCTTT. Translated: CASSLPHLLEAFF.

V usage is TRBV14 and J usage is TRBJ1-2, with D tentatively TRBD1 (5 bases). The germline gives CDR1 SGHDN, CDR2 FVKESK. The V end lost 1 base, the J end lost 7 bases, and 13 bases lay between the germline ends. CDR3 length: 14 residues. The CDR3 nucleotides are TGTGCCAGCAGCCAAGCTGGACTAGGGGCTGGCTACACCTTC. Translated: CASSQAGLGAGYTF.